Below are 11 T cell receptor beta chains sequenced from a single sample in a study of blood T cell repertoires in COVID-19. Data came from immunoSEQ multiplex PCR; TCRdb stores just in-frame clones and leaves some out. The sample carries 120,000 to 150,000 clones, roughly 84% recorded once. The sample was peripheral blood. The receptors shown here come from a man between 25 and 39 years old with COVID-19, enrolled during active disease.

The sample holds a few counts of this clone. The rearrangement uses TRBV14 and TRBJ2-1; the D gene is possibly TRBD1 (6 bases). The CDR3 spans 13 residues. Trimming removed 4 bases at V and 7 bases at J, with 11 bases between. Germline CDR1 and CDR2: SGHDN and FVKESK. The DNA for the CDR3 is TGTGCCAGCAGCCGTCAACAGGGTAATGAGCAGTTCTTC. It is translated as CASSRQQGNEQFF.

The CDR3 DNA reads as TGCAGCGTTGAAGATCGAGATAACTATGGCTACACCTTC. Translating it yields CSVEDRDNYGYTF. This sequence joins TRBV29-1 and TRBJ1-2, with unresolved D. From germline, CDR1 is SQVTM and CDR2 ANQGSEA. Trimming pared 0 bases from V and 1 base from J, leaving 6 bases between. This CDR3 has 13 amino acids.

The rearrangement uses TRBV11-2 and TRBJ2-2; D is unclear. Per the germline V gene, CDR1 is SGHAT and CDR2 is FQNNGV. The CDR3 loop spans 14 amino acids. V was pared by 5 bases and J by 6 bases, with 13 bases between. CDR3 loop: CASSPKSGSGELFF. CDR3 nucleotide sequence: TGTGCCAGCAGCCCAAAGTCCGGGTCCGGGGAGCTGTTTTTT.

In this sample, this clone turned up many times. The chain is built from TRBV4-2 and TRBJ2-2; 10 positions agree with TRBD2. The CDR3 loop spans 15 amino acids. Losses at the gene ends were 2 bases for V and 3 bases for J; bases not matched to a gene: 0. Germline CDR1 is LGHNA and CDR2 is YNFKEQ. This CDR3 is CASSQLAGDTGELFF. CDR3 nucleotide sequence: TGTGCCAGCAGCCAACTAGCGGGAGACACCGGGGAGCTGTTTTTT.

The chain carries TRBV5-1 and TRBJ1-2; possible D gene TRBD1, 6 bases. Trimming removed 4 bases from V and 7 bases from J, with 23 bases in between. CDR1 SGHRS and CDR2 YFSETQ come from the germline V gene. This CDR3 region has 16 residues. This CDR3 reads CASSPNLQGGAGGYTF. The CDR3 DNA reads TGCGCCAGCAGCCCGAATCTACAGGGAGGGGCAGGTGGCTACACCTTC.

This clone came up once. This sequence joins TRBV4-2 and TRBJ1-6; D gene ambiguous. The germline gives CDR1 LGHNA, CDR2 YNFKEQ. The CDR3 has 14 amino acids. Between the trimmed V and J ends, which lost 0 bases and 3 bases, there was a span of 3 bases. CDR3 in DNA: TGTGCCAGCAGCCAAGACAGCTATAATTCACCCCTCCACTTT. Translating it yields CASSQDSYNSPLHF.

The chain carries TRBV14 and TRBJ2-1; 8 nucleotides match TRBD2. The CDR3 runs 15 residues. The germline CDR1 and CDR2 sequences are SGHDN and FVKESK. V was pared by 11 bases and J by 0 bases, with 9 bases of the junction left unmatched. The DNA for the CDR3 is TGTGCCGTATCGCCAGCGGGAGCCTCCTACAATGAGCAGTTCTTC. It specifies CAVSPAGASYNEQFF.

Concerning this clone itself: An end of the junction does not agree with germline; a read error may underlie this. V and J are TRBV6-1 and TRBJ2-1; 7 nucleotides match TRBD2. Germline CDR1 is MNHNS and CDR2 is SASEGT. The CDR3 totals 15 residues. The CDR3 loop reads CASSEGGLVYNERFF. The CDR3 nucleotides read TGTGCCAGCAGTGAAGGAGGACTAGTCTACAATGAGCGGTTCTTC.

The V call is TRBV24-1, the J call TRBJ1-5; a possible D gene is TRBD1 (5 bases). Trimming shortened V by 4 bases and J by 7 bases, and 13 bases separated the two germline ends. The CDR3 is 14 residues long. CDR1 and CDR2 from the germline V gene are KGHDR and SFDVKD. The CDR3 loop reads CATSDPGLGQPQHF. CDR3 nucleotide sequence: TGTGCCACCAGTGACCCGGGACTCGGACAGCCCCAGCATTTT.

The chain couples TRBV9 to TRBJ2-7; 10 bases are shared with TRBD1. V gave up 2 bases and J gave up 5 bases; unmatched junction bases: 7. Germline V gives CDR1 SGDLS, CDR2 YYNGEE. CDR3 size: 15 residues. The CDR3 DNA reads TGTGCCAGCAGCGTGGGCGGGACAGGGGCCGACGAGCAGTACTTC. It encodes CASSVGGTGADEQYF.

This rearrangement joins TRBV10-3 to TRBJ2-1; D is ambiguous. CDR3 length: 16 residues. V lost 3 bases, J lost 0 bases, and 12 bases lay in between. The germline gives CDR1 ENHRY, CDR2 SYGVKD. CDR3 sequence reads: CAISDRSLSSYNEQFF. In DNA, the CDR3 is TGTGCCATCAGTGATCGGAGCCTGAGCTCCTACAATGAGCAGTTCTTC.